The source of this T cell receptor beta chain is a study of CD8+ T cells in alopecia areata. Treatment described: oral pan-JAK inhibitor, 5-10 mg twice daily. CDR1 is MNHEY, CDR2 SMNVEV, per germline (reference sequence). The CDR3 has 12 amino acids. The V gene lost 6 bases and the J gene lost 3 bases, with 6 bases spanning the gap. cDNA prepared by RNA extraction and subsequent reverse transcription served as the template for sequencing. Clones were sequenced by immunoSEQ multiplex PCR, and TCRdb holds only the in-frame ones, with some missing. The sample has some 200,000 clones; more than 45% are singletons.

Source: CD4+ T cells sorted from blood, taken at week 24, from a patient treated with tofacitinib. The receptor's source is a human donor with alopecia areata. V gene TRBV27 combines with J gene TRBJ1-5; D gene ambiguous. This CDR3 reads CASRAPNQPQHF. CDR3 nucleotides: TGTGCCAGCAGAGCCCCCAATCAGCCCCAGCATTTT.